This T cell receptor (beta chain) was sequenced for a study of beta chain features in type 1 diabetes. Study findings and constraints: There was a moderate but significant shortening of TCRB CDR3s in all four CD4+ subsets of Type 1 diabetes patients.

This clone was counted only a few times. The antigen is unknown. Investigators reverse transcribed all isolated RNA, so they sequenced expressed TCRB transcripts. Sequencing was performed with immunoSEQ multiplex PCR; in TCRdb, only in-frame clones are kept and a portion is missing. The sample has roughly 340,000 clones, roughly 14% seen once. V lost 4 bases and J lost 0; bases outside the gene matches: 9. The germline V gene has CDR1 SGDLS and CDR2 YYNGEE. The CDR3 consists of 16 residues. The rearrangement links TRBV9 to TRBJ1-1; 7 bases are shared with TRBD1. This TCR came from a woman aged 18-35 years with type 1 diabetes. Material: naive CD4+ T cells from blood. CDR3 region: CASSLLGQLMNTEAFF. The DNA of the CDR3 is TGTGCCAGCAGCCTTCTGGGACAGCTCATGAACACTGAAGCTTTCTTT.